This T cell receptor (beta chain) was identified in a study of blood T cell repertoires in COVID-19. V lost 4 bases to trimming and J lost 6 bases, with 12 bases between them. This CDR3 has 14 residues. Germline V gene sequence: CDR1 KGHSH, CDR2 LQKENI. The table came from immunoSEQ multiplex PCR; TCRdb's copy has only in-frame clones and leaves some out. Of around 150,000 clones in the sample, over 60% were seen once. This clonotype was sampled from an elderly woman with acute or convalescent COVID-19. V gene TRBV18 combines with J gene TRBJ1-4; tentatively, D is TRBD1 (5 bases). The sample taken for sequencing was peripheral blood. This CDR3 reads CASSRGRGDEKLFF. The CDR3 coding sequence is TGTGCCAGCTCACGGGGCCGGGGGGATGAAAAACTGTTTTTT.